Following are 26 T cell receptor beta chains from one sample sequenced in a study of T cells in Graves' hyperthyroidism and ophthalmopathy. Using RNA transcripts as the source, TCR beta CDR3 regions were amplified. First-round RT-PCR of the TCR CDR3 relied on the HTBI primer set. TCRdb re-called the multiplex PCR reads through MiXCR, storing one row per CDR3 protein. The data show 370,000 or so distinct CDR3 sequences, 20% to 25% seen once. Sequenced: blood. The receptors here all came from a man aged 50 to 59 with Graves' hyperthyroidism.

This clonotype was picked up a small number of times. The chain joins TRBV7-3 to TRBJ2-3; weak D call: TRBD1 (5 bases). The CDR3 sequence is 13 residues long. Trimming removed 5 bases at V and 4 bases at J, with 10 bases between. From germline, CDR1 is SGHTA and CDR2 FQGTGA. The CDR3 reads CASSPTGPDTQYF. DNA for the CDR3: TGTGCCAGCAGCCCAACAGGACCAGATACGCAGTATTTT.

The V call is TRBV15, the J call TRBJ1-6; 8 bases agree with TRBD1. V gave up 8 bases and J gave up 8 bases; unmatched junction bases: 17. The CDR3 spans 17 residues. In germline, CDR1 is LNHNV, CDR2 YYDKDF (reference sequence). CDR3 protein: CATSGGGPLKWDSPLHF. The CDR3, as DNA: TGTGCCACCTCAGGGGGCGGGCCTCTAAAGTGGGATTCACCCCTCCACTTT.

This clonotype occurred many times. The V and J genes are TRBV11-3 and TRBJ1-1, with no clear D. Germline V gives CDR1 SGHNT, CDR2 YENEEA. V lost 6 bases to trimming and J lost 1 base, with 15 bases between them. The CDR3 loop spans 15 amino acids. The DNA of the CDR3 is TGTGCCAGCAGTCAATGGGTCGGGAGGAACACTGAAGCTTTCTTT. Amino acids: CASSQWVGRNTEAFF. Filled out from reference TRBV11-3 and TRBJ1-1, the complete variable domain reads EAGVVQSPRYKIIEKKQPVAFWCNPISGHNTLYWYLQNLGQGPELLIRYENEEAVDDSQLPKDRFSAERLKGVDSTLKIQPAELGDSAVYLCASSQWVGRNTEAFFGQGTRLTVV.

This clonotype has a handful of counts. CDR3: CAISEDAGQGHYGYTF. CDR3 DNA sequence: TGTGCCATCAGTGAGGACGCGGGACAGGGTCACTATGGCTACACCTTC. V and J are TRBV10-3 and TRBJ1-2, with 9 nucleotides matching TRBD1. V lost 2 bases, J lost 3 bases, and 7 bases stayed unmatched. The CDR3 is made up of 16 amino acids. The germline V gene has CDR1 ENHRY and CDR2 SYGVKD.

The DNA of the CDR3 is TGTGCCATCAGTGAGGGCCCCCACGGGACTAGCGGGAGGTTGAGTTACGAGCAGTACTTC. This encodes CAISEGPHGTSGRLSYEQYF. The gene calls are TRBV10-3 and TRBJ2-7, with 15 nucleotides matching TRBD2. Germline V gene sequence: CDR1 ENHRY, CDR2 SYGVKD. With V trimmed by 2 bases and J by 4 bases, 15 bases remained unmatched. This CDR3 has 20 residues.

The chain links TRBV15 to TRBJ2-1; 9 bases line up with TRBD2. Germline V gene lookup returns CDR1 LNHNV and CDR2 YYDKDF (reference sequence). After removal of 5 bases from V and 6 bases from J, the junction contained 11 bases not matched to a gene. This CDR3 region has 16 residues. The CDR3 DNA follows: TGTGCCACCAGCGCCAAGGGACTAGCAGTAATCAATGAGCAGTTCTTC. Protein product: CATSAKGLAVINEQFF.

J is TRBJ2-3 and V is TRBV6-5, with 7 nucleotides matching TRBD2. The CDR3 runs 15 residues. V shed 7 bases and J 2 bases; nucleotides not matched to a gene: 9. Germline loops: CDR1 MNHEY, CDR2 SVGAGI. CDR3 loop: CASIDKAGPTDTQYF. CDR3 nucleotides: TGTGCCAGCATTGACAAAGCGGGACCCACAGATACGCAGTATTTT.

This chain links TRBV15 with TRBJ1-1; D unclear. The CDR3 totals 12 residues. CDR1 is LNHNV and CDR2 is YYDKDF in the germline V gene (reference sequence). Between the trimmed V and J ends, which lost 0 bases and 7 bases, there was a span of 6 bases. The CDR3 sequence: CATSREEREAFF. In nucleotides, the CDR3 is TGTGCCACCAGCAGAGAGGAACGTGAAGCTTTCTTT.

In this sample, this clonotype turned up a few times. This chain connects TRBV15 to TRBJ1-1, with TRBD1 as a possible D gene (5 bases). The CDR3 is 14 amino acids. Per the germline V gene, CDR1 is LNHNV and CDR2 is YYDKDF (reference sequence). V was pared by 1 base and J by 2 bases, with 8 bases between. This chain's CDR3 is CATSRADSNTEAFF. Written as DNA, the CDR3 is TGTGCCACCAGCAGAGCAGACAGCAACACTGAAGCTTTCTTT.

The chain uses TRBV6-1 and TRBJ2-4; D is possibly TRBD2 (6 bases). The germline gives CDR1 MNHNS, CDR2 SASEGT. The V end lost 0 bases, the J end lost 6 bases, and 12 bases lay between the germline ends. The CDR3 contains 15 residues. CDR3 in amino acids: CASSEAGGRGNIQYF. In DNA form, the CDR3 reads TGTGCCAGCAGTGAAGCGGGGGGAAGAGGAAACATTCAGTACTTC.

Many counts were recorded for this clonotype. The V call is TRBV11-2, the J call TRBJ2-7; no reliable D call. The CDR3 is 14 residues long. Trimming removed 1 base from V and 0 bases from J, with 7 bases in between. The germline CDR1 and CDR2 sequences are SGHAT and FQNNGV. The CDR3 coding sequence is TGTGCCAGCAGCTTAGGATCGAGCTCCTACGAGCAGTACTTC. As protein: CASSLGSSSYEQYF.

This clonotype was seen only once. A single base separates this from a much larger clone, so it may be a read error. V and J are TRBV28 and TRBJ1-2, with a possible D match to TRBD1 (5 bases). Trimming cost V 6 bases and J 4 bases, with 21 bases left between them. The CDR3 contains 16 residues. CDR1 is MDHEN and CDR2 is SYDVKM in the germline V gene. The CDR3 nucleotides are TGTGCCAGCAGCAGTCCTTCTGTGGGTGGGGGCTATGGCTACACCTTC. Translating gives CASSSPSVGGGYGYTF.

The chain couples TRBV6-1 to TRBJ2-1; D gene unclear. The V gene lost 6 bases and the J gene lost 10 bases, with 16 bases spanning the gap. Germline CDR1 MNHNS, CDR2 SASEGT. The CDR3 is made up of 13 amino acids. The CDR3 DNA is TGTGCCAGCAGCCGCCTCGGCGGCCACGAGCAGTTCTTC. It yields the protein CASSRLGGHEQFF.

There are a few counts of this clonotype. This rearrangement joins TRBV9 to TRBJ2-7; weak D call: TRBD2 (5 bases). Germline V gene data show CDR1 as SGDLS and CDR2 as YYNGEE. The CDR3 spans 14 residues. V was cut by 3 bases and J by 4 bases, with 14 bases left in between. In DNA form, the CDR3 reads TGTGCCAGCAGCGCGGATCTTAGGAGGTACGAGCAGTACTTC. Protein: CASSADLRRYEQYF.

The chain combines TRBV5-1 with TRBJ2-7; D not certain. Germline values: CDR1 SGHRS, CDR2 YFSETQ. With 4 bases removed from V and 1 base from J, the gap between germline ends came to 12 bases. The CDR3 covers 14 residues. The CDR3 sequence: CASSQGPQSYEQYF. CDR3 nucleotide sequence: TGCGCCAGCAGCCAAGGACCTCAATCCTACGAGCAGTACTTC.

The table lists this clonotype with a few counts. DNA for the CDR3: TGTGCCAGTAGCCGAGACGCAGACTATGGCTACACCTTC. Translated, it gives CASSRDADYGYTF. The gene calls are TRBV19 and TRBJ1-2; D remains unclear. CDR1 and CDR2 from the germline V gene are LNHDA and SQIVND (reference sequence). V lost 6 bases and J lost 3, with 11 bases in between. The CDR3 length is 13 residues.

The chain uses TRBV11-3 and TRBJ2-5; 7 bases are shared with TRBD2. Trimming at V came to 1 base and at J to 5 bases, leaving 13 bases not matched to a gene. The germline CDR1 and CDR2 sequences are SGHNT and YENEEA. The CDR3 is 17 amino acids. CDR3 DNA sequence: TGTGCCAGCAGCTTAGGGCCTGGGAGCGGGGTAGAGGAGACCCAGTACTTC. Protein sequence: CASSLGPGSGVEETQYF.

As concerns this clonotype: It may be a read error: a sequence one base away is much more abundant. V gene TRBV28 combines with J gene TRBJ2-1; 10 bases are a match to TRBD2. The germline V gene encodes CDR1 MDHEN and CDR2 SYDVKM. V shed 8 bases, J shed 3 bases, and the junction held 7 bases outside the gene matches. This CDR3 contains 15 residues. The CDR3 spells CASDPLAGVYNEQFF. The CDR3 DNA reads TGTGCCAGCGACCCTCTAGCGGGAGTCTACAATGAGCAGTTCTTC.

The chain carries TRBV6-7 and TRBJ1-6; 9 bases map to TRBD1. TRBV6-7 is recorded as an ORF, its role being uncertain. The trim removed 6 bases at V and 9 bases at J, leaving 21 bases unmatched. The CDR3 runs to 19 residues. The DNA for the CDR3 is TGTGCCAGCAGCCACCTTCTGGGACAGGGCGGCCCGTGGGGTTCACCCCTCCACTTT. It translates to CASSHLLGQGGPWGSPLHF.

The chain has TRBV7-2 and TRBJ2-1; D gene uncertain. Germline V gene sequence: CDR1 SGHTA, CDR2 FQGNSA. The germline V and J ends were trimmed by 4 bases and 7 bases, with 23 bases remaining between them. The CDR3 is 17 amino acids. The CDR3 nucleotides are TGTGCCAGCAGCTCAGCAGACCGGGTCCCCCCAGTTAATGAGCAGTTCTTC. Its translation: CASSSADRVPPVNEQFF.

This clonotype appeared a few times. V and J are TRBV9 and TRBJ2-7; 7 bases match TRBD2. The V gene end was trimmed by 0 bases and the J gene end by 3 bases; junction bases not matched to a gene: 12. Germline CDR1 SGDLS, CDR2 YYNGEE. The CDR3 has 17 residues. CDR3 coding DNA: TGTGCCAGCAGCGTAGAATCGGGGGGACCTAATAACTACGAGCAGTACTTC. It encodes CASSVESGGPNNYEQYF.

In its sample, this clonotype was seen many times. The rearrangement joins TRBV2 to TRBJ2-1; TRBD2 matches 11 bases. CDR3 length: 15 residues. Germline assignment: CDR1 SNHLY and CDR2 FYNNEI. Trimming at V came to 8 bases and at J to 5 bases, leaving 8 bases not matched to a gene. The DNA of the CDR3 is TGTGCCAGCTTCGAGCCGACTAGCGGGAACAATGAGCAGTTCTTC. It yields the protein CASFEPTSGNNEQFF.

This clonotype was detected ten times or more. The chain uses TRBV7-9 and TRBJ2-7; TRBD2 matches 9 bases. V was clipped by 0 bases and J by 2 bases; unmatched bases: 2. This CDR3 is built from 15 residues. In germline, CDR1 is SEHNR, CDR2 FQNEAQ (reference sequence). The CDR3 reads CASSLAAGGPYEQYF. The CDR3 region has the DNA TGTGCCAGCAGCTTAGCGGCGGGAGGGCCCTACGAGCAGTACTTC. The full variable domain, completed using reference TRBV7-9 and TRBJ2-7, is DTGVSQNPRHKITKRGQNVTFRCDPISEHNRLYWYRQTLGQGPEFLTYFQNEAQLEKSRLLSDRFSAERPKGSFSTLEIQRTEQGDSAMYLCASSLAAGGPYEQYFGPGTRLTVT.

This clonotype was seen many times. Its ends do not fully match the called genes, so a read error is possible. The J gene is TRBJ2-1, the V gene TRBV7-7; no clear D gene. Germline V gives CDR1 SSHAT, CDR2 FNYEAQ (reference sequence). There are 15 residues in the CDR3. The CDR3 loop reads CASSRTDNSYNEQFF. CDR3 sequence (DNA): TGTGCTAGCAGCCGGACGGATAACTCCTACAATGAGCAGTTCTTC.

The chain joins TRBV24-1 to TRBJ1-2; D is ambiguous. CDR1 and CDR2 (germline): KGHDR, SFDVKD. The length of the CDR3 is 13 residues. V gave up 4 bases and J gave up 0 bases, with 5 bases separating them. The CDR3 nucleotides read TGTGCCACCAGTGACGGACCTAACTATGGCTACACCTTC. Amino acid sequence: CATSDGPNYGYTF.

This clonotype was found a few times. Here the CDR3 reads CSAVPGTSVGNEQFF. The CDR3 nucleotides are TGCAGTGCTGTTCCCGGGACTAGCGTAGGGAATGAGCAGTTCTTC. The chain uses TRBV20-1 and TRBJ2-1, with TRBD2 matching over 10 bases. The V and J ends lost 5 bases and 7 bases, in that order; junction bases with no gene match: 11. Germline V gene sequence: CDR1 DFQATT, CDR2 SNEGSKA (reference sequence). CDR3 length equals 15 residues.